This is a list of T cell receptor beta chains from one sample in a study of cytomegalovirus exposure and HLA in healthy donors. Clones were read by immunoSEQ multiplex PCR, and TCRdb kept only the in-frame ones, dropping some. The sample consists of roughly 100,000 clones, less than 80% of them appearing once. Specimen: PBMCs. These TCRs come from a man aged 25 to 40 in good health and CMV-seronegative. The CDR3 runs from the conserved cysteine through the conserved F or W. Each record gives: CDR3 protein, CDR3 DNA, V gene, clone size, J gene, D gene. D genes are given only for firm matches. Not all rows give a size; the values are once, few, many and, for expanded clones, a class.

CDR3 protein: CASSPTKAGLFNEQFF; CDR3 DNA: TGTGCCAGCTCACCCACGAAAGCGGGATTGTTCAATGAGCAGTTCTTC; V gene: TRBV18; clone size: .; J gene: TRBJ2-1; D gene: TRBD2
CDR3 protein: CASSIEETGISGANVLTF; CDR3 DNA: TGTGCCAGTAGTATAGAAGAGACAGGGATCTCCGGGGCCAACGTCCTGACTTTC; V gene: TRBV19; clone size: .; J gene: TRBJ2-6; D gene: TRBD1
CDR3 protein: CASSLLSGSSTDTQYF; CDR3 DNA: TGTGCCAGCAGCCTACTTAGCGGGTCTAGCACAGATACGCAGTATTTT; V gene: TRBV5-6; clone size: few; J gene: TRBJ2-3; D gene: TRBD2
CDR3 protein: CASSITGQGYEQYF; CDR3 DNA: TGTGCCAGTAGTATCACGGGACAGGGCTACGAGCAGTACTTC; V gene: TRBV19; clone size: few; J gene: TRBJ2-7; D gene: TRBD1
CDR3 protein: CASSQEGRASTGELFF; CDR3 DNA: TGCGCCAGCAGCCAAGAAGGGAGGGCCAGCACCGGGGAGCTGTTTTTT; V gene: TRBV4-1; clone size: .; J gene: TRBJ2-2; D gene: TRBD2
CDR3 protein: CASSSSRQGISTDTQYF; CDR3 DNA: TGTGCCAGCAGCTCATCCCGACAGGGGATAAGCACAGATACGCAGTATTTT; V gene: TRBV7-9; clone size: .; J gene: TRBJ2-3; D gene: TRBD1
CDR3 protein: CASRDRDRIYEAFF; CDR3 DNA: TGTGCCAGCAGAGACCGGGACAGGATTTATGAAGCTTTCTTT; V gene: TRBV2; clone size: .; J gene: TRBJ1-1; D gene: TRBD1
CDR3 protein: CASARDKFTDTQYF; CDR3 DNA: TGTGCCAGCGCCCGGGACAAGTTCACAGATACGCAGTATTTT; V gene: TRBV2; clone size: .; J gene: TRBJ2-3; D gene: .
CDR3 protein: CASSPRAGGEAFF; CDR3 DNA: TGTGCCAGCAGCCCCCGAGCAGGGGGCGAGGCTTTCTTT; V gene: TRBV9; clone size: few; J gene: TRBJ1-1; D gene: TRBD1
CDR3 protein: CASSFSSGDYEQYF; CDR3 DNA: TGTGCCAGCAGTTTCTCTAGCGGAGACTACGAGCAGTACTTC; V gene: TRBV27; clone size: .; J gene: TRBJ2-7; D gene: TRBD2
CDR3 protein: CASSLLGLRGGTDTQYF; CDR3 DNA: TGTGCCAGCAGTTTACTAGGACTTAGAGGGGGTACAGATACGCAGTATTTT; V gene: TRBV27; clone size: few; J gene: TRBJ2-3; D gene: .
CDR3 protein: CASSQGGGVDSNQPQHF; CDR3 DNA: TGCGCCAGCAGCCAAGGAGGAGGTGTGGATAGCAATCAGCCCCAGCATTTT; V gene: TRBV4-1; clone size: .; J gene: TRBJ1-5; D gene: .
CDR3 protein: CASSEITLGGYTF; CDR3 DNA: TGTGCCAGCAGTGAAATCACTCTAGGTGGCTACACCTTC; V gene: TRBV2; clone size: .; J gene: TRBJ1-2; D gene: .
CDR3 protein: CASLGAATLNTEAFF; CDR3 DNA: TGTGCCAGCTTGGGGGCCGCCACCCTGAACACTGAAGCTTTCTTT; V gene: TRBV7-2; clone size: .; J gene: TRBJ1-1; D gene: .
CDR3 protein: CASSPPGQGDGYTF; CDR3 DNA: TGTGCCAGCTCACCACCGGGACAGGGTGATGGCTACACCTTC; V gene: TRBV18; clone size: .; J gene: TRBJ1-2; D gene: TRBD1
CDR3 protein: CASGQGSPLHF; CDR3 DNA: TGTGCCAGCGGTCAGGGATCACCCCTCCACTTT; V gene: TRBV7-9; clone size: .; J gene: TRBJ1-6; D gene: .
CDR3 protein: CASSLVGQRHNEQFF; CDR3 DNA: TGTGCCAGCAGCTTGGTGGGTCAGCGCCACAATGAGCAGTTCTTC; V gene: TRBV5-8; clone size: .; J gene: TRBJ2-1; D gene: .
CDR3 protein: CASSYGKLTSAGEQYF; CDR3 DNA: TGTGCCAGCAGTTACGGAAAACTTACTAGCGCAGGTGAGCAGTACTTC; V gene: TRBV6-6; clone size: .; J gene: TRBJ2-7; D gene: TRBD2
CDR3 protein: CASRTTAREQFF; CDR3 DNA: TGTGCCAGCAGGACTACGGCAAGAGAGCAGTTCTTC; V gene: TRBV7-9; clone size: .; J gene: TRBJ2-1; D gene: .
CDR3 protein: CASSIRDRGRGNTGELFF; CDR3 DNA: TGTGCCAGCAGTATCCGGGACAGGGGGCGCGGCAACACCGGGGAGCTGTTTTTT; V gene: TRBV27; clone size: .; J gene: TRBJ2-2; D gene: TRBD1
CDR3 protein: CASTSRATGVYEQYF; CDR3 DNA: TGTGCCAGTACCAGTCGGGCGACAGGGGTCTACGAGCAGTACTTC; V gene: TRBV19; clone size: .; J gene: TRBJ2-7; D gene: TRBD1
CDR3 protein: CASSRLAGHGEQYF; CDR3 DNA: TGTGCCAGCAGCAGACTAGCGGGACACGGCGAGCAGTACTTC; V gene: TRBV7-9; clone size: .; J gene: TRBJ2-7; D gene: TRBD2
CDR3 protein: CASSPFQAGELFF; CDR3 DNA: TGTGCCAGCAGCCCGTTTCAGGCCGGGGAGCTGTTTTTT; V gene: TRBV28; clone size: .; J gene: TRBJ2-2; D gene: .
CDR3 protein: CASSFNQGGGYTF; CDR3 DNA: TGTGCCAGCAGTTTCAATCAGGGAGGAGGCTACACCTTC; V gene: TRBV27; clone size: .; J gene: TRBJ1-2; D gene: .
CDR3 protein: CASSESLAGQETQYF; CDR3 DNA: TGTGCCAGCAGTGAAAGTCTAGCGGGCCAAGAGACCCAGTACTTC; V gene: TRBV2; clone size: .; J gene: TRBJ2-5; D gene: TRBD2
CDR3 protein: CASSATMNTEAFF; CDR3 DNA: TGTGCCAGCAGCGCTACCATGAACACTGAAGCTTTCTTT; V gene: TRBV9; clone size: .; J gene: TRBJ1-1; D gene: .
CDR3 protein: CASSPTPGTGASGNTIYF; CDR3 DNA: TGTGCCAGCAGCCCTACCCCCGGGACAGGCGCCTCTGGAAACACCATATATTTT; V gene: TRBV27; clone size: .; J gene: TRBJ1-3; D gene: TRBD1
CDR3 protein: CASRSTGTGNTIYF; CDR3 DNA: TGCGCCAGCAGGAGTACAGGGACTGGAAACACCATATATTTT; V gene: TRBV5-1; clone size: .; J gene: TRBJ1-3; D gene: .
CDR3 protein: CASCGTALAGELFF; CDR3 DNA: TGCGCCAGCTGCGGGACGGCCCTGGCCGGGGAGCTGTTTTTT; V gene: TRBV5-1; clone size: .; J gene: TRBJ2-2; D gene: .
CDR3 protein: CASSHNREGTDTQYF; CDR3 DNA: TGTGCCAGCAGTCACAACCGGGAGGGCACAGATACGCAGTATTTT; V gene: TRBV6-6; clone size: .; J gene: TRBJ2-3; D gene: TRBD2
CDR3 protein: CASSLRRADDRYQETQYF; CDR3 DNA: TGTGCCAGCAGCTTACGCAGGGCGGATGACAGGTACCAAGAGACCCAGTACTTC; V gene: TRBV11-2; clone size: .; J gene: TRBJ2-5; D gene: .
CDR3 protein: CASSSLFGQGLSGYTF; CDR3 DNA: TGTGCCAGCAGCTCCCTATTTGGACAGGGGTTGTCTGGCTACACCTTC; V gene: TRBV11-2; clone size: .; J gene: TRBJ1-2; D gene: TRBD1
CDR3 protein: CASSLDFYGEPSGANVLTF; CDR3 DNA: TGTGCCAGCAGCTTAGATTTTTATGGGGAGCCCTCTGGGGCCAACGTCCTGACTTTC; V gene: TRBV11-2; clone size: few; J gene: TRBJ2-6; D gene: .
CDR3 protein: CASSLSGTAVSGANVLTF; CDR3 DNA: TGCGCCAGCAGCTTATCCGGGACAGCCGTCTCTGGGGCCAACGTCCTGACTTTC; V gene: TRBV5-1; clone size: .; J gene: TRBJ2-6; D gene: TRBD1
CDR3 protein: CASSTMGGEGLRGYTF; CDR3 DNA: TGTGCCAGCAGCACCATGGGGGGGGAGGGGTTACGGGGCTACACCTTC; V gene: TRBV7-9; clone size: .; J gene: TRBJ1-2; D gene: .
CDR3 protein: CASKDSSLNYGYTF; CDR3 DNA: TGTGCCAGCAAGGACAGCTCACTTAACTATGGCTACACCTTC; V gene: TRBV6-5; clone size: few; J gene: TRBJ1-2; D gene: .
CDR3 protein: CASSPDMTNSEAFF; CDR3 DNA: TGTGCCAGCAGCCCAGACATGACTAACAGTGAAGCTTTCTTT; V gene: TRBV7-2; clone size: .; J gene: TRBJ1-1; D gene: .
CDR3 protein: CASGLAGGEQFF; CDR3 DNA: TGTGCCAGTGGACTAGCGGGGGGTGAGCAGTTCTTC; V gene: TRBV27; clone size: .; J gene: TRBJ2-1; D gene: TRBD2
CDR3 protein: CASSMFSATGRSYTF; CDR3 DNA: TGTGCCAGTAGTATGTTCTCCGCGACAGGTCGAAGCTACACCTTC; V gene: TRBV19; clone size: .; J gene: TRBJ1-2; D gene: .
CDR3 protein: CASSLGDRADGYTF; CDR3 DNA: TGTGCCAGCAGTTTGGGGGACAGGGCTGATGGCTACACCTTC; V gene: TRBV27; clone size: .; J gene: TRBJ1-2; D gene: TRBD1
CDR3 protein: CASSPRQGATSGANVLTF; CDR3 DNA: TGTGCCAGCTCACCACGACAGGGGGCGACCTCTGGGGCCAACGTCCTGACTTTC; V gene: TRBV18; clone size: .; J gene: TRBJ2-6; D gene: TRBD1
CDR3 protein: CASGVGYGYTF; CDR3 DNA: TGTGCCAGCGGTGTCGGCTATGGCTACACCTTC; V gene: TRBV7-9; clone size: .; J gene: TRBJ1-2; D gene: .
CDR3 protein: CASTHSQGMSYEQYF; CDR3 DNA: TGTGCCAGCACCCATTCACAGGGGATGTCCTACGAGCAGTACTTC; V gene: TRBV5-6; clone size: few; J gene: TRBJ2-7; D gene: TRBD1
CDR3 protein: CASSPPHRDREQYF; CDR3 DNA: TGTGCCAGCAGCCCTCCTCACAGGGATCGCGAGCAGTACTTC; V gene: TRBV5-4; clone size: few; J gene: TRBJ2-7; D gene: .
CDR3 protein: CASSNQGAANTEAFF; CDR3 DNA: TGTGCCAGTAGTAATCAGGGGGCGGCTAACACTGAAGCTTTCTTT; V gene: TRBV19; clone size: .; J gene: TRBJ1-1; D gene: TRBD1
CDR3 protein: CASSEEFDRAAFF; CDR3 DNA: TGTGCCAGCAGTGAAGAATTTGACAGGGCAGCTTTCTTT; V gene: TRBV2; clone size: .; J gene: TRBJ1-1; D gene: TRBD1
CDR3 protein: CSVAKGGRGGSYEQYF; CDR3 DNA: TGCAGCGTTGCCAAGGGAGGGAGGGGAGGATCCTACGAGCAGTACTTC; V gene: TRBV29-1; clone size: few; J gene: TRBJ2-7; D gene: TRBD2
CDR3 protein: CASSSGVTGELFF; CDR3 DNA: TGTGCCAGCAGCTCGGGGGTTACCGGGGAGCTGTTTTTT; V gene: TRBV5-4; clone size: .; J gene: TRBJ2-2; D gene: .
CDR3 protein: CASSQDGQGVYRYNTGELFF; CDR3 DNA: TGTGCCAGCAGCCAAGATGGGCAGGGGGTATATCGTTACAACACCGGGGAGCTGTTTTTT; V gene: TRBV14; clone size: once; J gene: TRBJ2-2; D gene: TRBD1
CDR3 protein: CASSDREPTEAFF; CDR3 DNA: TGTGCCAGCAGTGACAGGGAGCCGACTGAAGCTTTCTTT; V gene: TRBV27; clone size: .; J gene: TRBJ1-1; D gene: TRBD1